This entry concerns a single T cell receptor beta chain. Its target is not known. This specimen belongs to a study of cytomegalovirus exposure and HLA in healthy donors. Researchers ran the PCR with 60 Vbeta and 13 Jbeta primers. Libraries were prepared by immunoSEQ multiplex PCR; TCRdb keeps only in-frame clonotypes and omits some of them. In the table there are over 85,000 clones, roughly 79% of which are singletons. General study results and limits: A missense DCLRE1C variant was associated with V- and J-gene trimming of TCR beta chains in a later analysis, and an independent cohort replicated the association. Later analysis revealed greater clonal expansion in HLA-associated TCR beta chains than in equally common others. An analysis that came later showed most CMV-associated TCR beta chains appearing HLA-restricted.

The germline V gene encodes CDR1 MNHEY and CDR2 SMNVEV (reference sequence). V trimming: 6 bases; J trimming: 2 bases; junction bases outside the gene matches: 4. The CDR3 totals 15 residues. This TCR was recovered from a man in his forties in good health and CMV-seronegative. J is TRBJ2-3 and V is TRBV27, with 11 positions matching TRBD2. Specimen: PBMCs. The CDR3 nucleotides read TGTGCCAGCAGAATTAGCGGGGGGGCCACAGATACGCAGTATTTT. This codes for CASRISGGATDTQYF.